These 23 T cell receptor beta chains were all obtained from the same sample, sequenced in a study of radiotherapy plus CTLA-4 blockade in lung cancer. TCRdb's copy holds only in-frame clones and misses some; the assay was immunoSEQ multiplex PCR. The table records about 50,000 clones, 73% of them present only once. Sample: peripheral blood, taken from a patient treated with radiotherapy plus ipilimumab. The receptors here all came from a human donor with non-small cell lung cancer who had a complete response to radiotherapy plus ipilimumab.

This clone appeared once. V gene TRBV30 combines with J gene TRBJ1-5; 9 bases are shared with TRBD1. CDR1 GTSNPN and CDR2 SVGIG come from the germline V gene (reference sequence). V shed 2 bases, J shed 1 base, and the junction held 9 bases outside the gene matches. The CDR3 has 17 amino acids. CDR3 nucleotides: TGTGCCTGGAGTAAGGGGACAGGGAGGCTGAGCAATCAGCCCCAGCATTTT. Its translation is CAWSKGTGRLSNQPQHF.

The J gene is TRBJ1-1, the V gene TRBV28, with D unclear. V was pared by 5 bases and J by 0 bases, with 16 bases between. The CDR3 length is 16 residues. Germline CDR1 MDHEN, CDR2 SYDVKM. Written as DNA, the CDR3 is TGTGCCAGCAGTACAGCGGGGTTTCTGGTGAACACTGAAGCTTTCTTT. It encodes CASSTAGFLVNTEAFF.

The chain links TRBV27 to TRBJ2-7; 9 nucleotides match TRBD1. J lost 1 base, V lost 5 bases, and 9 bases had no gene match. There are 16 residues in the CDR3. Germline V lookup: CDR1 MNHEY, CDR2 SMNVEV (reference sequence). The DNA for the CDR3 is TGTGCCAGCAGTCCATGGGGGGGGACAGGGTCCTACGAGCAGTACTTC. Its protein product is CASSPWGGTGSYEQYF.

CDR3 nucleotide sequence: TGCGCCAGCAAGCCCAGGGGACGGGGGGACAATGAGCAGTTCTTC. Translation gives CASKPRGRGDNEQFF. The rearrangement links TRBV10-2 to TRBJ2-1, with D possibly being TRBD2 (7 bases). The CDR3 spans 15 residues. CDR1 is WSHSY, CDR2 SAAADI, per germline. V lost 7 bases and J 5 bases, leaving 18 bases between the germline ends.

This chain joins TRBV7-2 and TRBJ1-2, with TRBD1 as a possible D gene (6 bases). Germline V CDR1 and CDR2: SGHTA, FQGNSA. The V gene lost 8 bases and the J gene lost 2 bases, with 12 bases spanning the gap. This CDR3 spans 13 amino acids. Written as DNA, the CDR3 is TGTGCCAGCGGTCTACAGGGAAACTATGGCTACACCTTC. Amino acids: CASGLQGNYGYTF. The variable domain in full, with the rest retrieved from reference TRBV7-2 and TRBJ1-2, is GAGVSQSPSNKVTEKGKDVELRCDPISGHTALYWYRQSLGQGLEFLIYFQGNSAPDKSGLPSDRFSAERTGGSVSTLTIQRTQQEDSAVYLCASGLQGNYGYTFGSGTRLTVV.

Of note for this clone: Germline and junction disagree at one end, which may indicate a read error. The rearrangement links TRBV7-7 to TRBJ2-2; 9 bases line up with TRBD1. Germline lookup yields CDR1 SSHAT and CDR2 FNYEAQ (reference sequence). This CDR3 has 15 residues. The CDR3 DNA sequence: TGTGCTAGCAGCTCGGGGACAGGGTGGACCGGGGAGCTGTTTTTT. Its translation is CASSSGTGWTGELFF.

DNA of the CDR3: TGTGCCAGCAGGGGACAGAGCCCGACAGCTTTCTTT. It translates to CASRGQSPTAFF. The rearrangement uses TRBV2 and TRBJ1-1; 7 bases align to TRBD1. Germline CDR1 reads SNHLY; CDR2 reads FYNNEI. Trimming removed 6 bases from V and 10 bases from J; junction bases left unmatched: 8. CDR3 length: 12 residues.

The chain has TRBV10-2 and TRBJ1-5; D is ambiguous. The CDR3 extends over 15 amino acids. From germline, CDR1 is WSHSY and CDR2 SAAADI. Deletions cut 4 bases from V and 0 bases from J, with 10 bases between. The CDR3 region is CASSVTAYSNQPQHF. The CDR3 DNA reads TGCGCCAGCAGTGTAACAGCTTATAGCAATCAGCCCCAGCATTTT.

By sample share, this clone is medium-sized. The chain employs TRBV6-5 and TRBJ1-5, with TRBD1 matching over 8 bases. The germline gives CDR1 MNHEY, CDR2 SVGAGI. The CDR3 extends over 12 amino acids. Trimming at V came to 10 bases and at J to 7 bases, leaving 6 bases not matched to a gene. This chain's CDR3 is CATRQGNQPQHF. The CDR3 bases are TGTGCCACCAGACAGGGGAACCAGCCCCAGCATTTT.

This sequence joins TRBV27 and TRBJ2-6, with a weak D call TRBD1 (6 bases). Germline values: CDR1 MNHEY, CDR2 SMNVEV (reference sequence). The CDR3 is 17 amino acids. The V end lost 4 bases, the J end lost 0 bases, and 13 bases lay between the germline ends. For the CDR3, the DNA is TGTGCCAGCAGTTCCGGACAGTCCAGCTCTGGGGCCAACGTCCTGACTTTC. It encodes CASSSGQSSSGANVLTF. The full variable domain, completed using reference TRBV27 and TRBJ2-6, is EAQVTQNPRYLITVTGKKLTVTCSQNMNHEYMSWYRQDPGLGLRQIYYSMNVEVTDKGDVPEGYKVSRKEKRNFPLILESPSPNQTSLYFCASSSGQSSSGANVLTFGAGSRLTVL.

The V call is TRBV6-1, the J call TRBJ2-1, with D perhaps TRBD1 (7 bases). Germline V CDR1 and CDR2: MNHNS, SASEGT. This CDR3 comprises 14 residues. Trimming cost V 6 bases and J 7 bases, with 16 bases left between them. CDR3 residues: CASSPQTGRNEQFF. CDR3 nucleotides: TGTGCCAGCAGCCCCCAGACAGGGAGGAATGAGCAGTTCTTC.

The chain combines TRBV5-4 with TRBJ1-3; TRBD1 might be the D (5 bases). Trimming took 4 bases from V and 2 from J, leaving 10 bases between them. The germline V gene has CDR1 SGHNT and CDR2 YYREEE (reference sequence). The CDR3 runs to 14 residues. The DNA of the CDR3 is TGTGCCAGCAGCCCCGGGGGTGCTGGAAACACCATATATTTT. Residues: CASSPGGAGNTIYF. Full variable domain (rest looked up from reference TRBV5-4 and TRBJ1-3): ETGVTQSPTHLIKTRGQQVTLRCSSQSGHNTVSWYQQALGQGPQFIFQYYREEENGRGNFPPRFSGLQFPNYSSELNVNALELDDSALYLCASSPGGAGNTIYFGEGSWLTVV.

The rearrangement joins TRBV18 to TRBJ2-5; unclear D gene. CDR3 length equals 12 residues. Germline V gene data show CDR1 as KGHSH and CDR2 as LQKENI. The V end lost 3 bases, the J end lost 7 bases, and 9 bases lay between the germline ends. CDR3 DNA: TGTGCCAGCTCACCTGACCTAGGGACCCAGTACTTC. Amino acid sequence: CASSPDLGTQYF.

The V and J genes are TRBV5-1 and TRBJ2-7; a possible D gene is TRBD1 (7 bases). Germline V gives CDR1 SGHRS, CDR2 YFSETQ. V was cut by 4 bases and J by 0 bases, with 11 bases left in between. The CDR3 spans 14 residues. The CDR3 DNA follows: TGCGCCAGCAGCGGCGGGACAGACTCCTACGAGCAGTACTTC. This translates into CASSGGTDSYEQYF.

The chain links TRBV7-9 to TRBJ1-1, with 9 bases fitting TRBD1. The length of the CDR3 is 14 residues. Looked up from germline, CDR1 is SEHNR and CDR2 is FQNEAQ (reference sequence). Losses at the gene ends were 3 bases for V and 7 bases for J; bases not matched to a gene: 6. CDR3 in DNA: TGTGCCAGCAGCTTCCGGGACAGGGTTGATGAAGCTTTCTTT. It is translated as CASSFRDRVDEAFF.

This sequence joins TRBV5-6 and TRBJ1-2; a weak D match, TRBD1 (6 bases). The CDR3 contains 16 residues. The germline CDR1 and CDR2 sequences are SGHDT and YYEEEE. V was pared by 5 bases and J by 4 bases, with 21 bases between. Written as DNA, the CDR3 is TGTGCCAGCAGTCGGGCCTGGCAGGCCAGGGGCTATGGCTACACCTTC. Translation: CASSRAWQARGYGYTF.

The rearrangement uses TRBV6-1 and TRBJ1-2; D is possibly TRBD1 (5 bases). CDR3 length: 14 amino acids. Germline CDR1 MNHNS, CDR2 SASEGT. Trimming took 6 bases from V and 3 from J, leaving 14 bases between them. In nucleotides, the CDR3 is TGTGCCAGCAGAAGGGCGGAAGGGGACTATGGCTACACCTTC. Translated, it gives CASRRAEGDYGYTF.

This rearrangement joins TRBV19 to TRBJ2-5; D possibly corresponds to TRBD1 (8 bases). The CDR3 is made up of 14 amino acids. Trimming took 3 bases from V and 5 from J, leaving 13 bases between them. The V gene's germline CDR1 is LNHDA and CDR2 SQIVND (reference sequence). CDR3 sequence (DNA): TGTGCCAGTAGTATCACACAGGGGGGGGAGACCCAGTACTTC. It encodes CASSITQGGETQYF.

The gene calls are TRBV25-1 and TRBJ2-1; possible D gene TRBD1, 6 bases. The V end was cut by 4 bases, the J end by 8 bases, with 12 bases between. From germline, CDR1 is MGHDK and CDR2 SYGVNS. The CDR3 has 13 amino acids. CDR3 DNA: TGTGCCAGCAGTGCCCTCAGGGGCGATGAGCAGTTCTTC. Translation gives CASSALRGDEQFF.

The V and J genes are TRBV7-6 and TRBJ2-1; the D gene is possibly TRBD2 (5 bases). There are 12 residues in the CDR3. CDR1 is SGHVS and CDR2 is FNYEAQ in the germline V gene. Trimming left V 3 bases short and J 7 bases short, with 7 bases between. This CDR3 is CASSFTGNEQFF. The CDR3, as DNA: TGTGCCAGCAGCTTCACGGGGAATGAGCAGTTCTTC.

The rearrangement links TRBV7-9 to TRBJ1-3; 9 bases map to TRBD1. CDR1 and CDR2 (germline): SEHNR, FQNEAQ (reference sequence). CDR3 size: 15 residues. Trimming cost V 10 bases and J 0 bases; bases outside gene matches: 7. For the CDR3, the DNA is TGTGCCAATGGACAGGGGCAAGACTCTGGAAACACCATATATTTT. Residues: CANGQGQDSGNTIYF.

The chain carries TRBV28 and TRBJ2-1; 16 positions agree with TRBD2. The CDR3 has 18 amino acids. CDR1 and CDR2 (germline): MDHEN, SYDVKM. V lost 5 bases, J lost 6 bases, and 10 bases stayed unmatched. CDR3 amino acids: CASSPPGLAGGGANEQFF. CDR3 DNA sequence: TGTGCCAGCAGTCCCCCGGGACTAGCGGGAGGGGGGGCCAATGAGCAGTTCTTC. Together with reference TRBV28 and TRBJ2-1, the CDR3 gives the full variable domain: DVKVTQSSRYLVKRTGEKVFLECVQDMDHENMFWYRQDPGLGLRLIYFSYDVKMKEKGDIPEGYSVSREKKERFSLILESASTNQTSMYLCASSPPGLAGGGANEQFFGPGTRLTVL.

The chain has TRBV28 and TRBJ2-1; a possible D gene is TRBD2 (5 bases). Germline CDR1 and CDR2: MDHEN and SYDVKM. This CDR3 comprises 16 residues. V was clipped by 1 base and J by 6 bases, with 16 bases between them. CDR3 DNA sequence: TGTGCCAGCAGTTTATCGGGCGGGTACCCCCCCAATGAGCAGTTCTTC. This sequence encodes CASSLSGGYPPNEQFF.